The 8 T cell receptor beta chains below all came from one sample that was sequenced in a study of CD8+ T cells in alopecia areata. After isolation, RNA underwent reverse transcription to generate cDNA as the sequencing template. Using immunoSEQ multiplex PCR, the repertoire was profiled, and TCRdb retains in-frame clones only, with some absent. This sample has about 140,000 clones, with roughly nine tenths found just once. Sample treatment: oral pan-JAK inhibitor, 5-10 mg twice daily. The sequencing used CD8+ T cells sorted from blood, collected at week 4, from a patient treated with tofacitinib. All receptors derive from a human donor with alopecia areata.

The chain has TRBV7-9 and TRBJ2-1, with 7 bases lining up with TRBD2. Germline-derived CDR1 and CDR2 are SEHNR and FQNEAQ (reference sequence). V lost 4 bases and J lost 2; bases outside the gene matches: 14. The CDR3 extends over 18 amino acids. CDR3 DNA sequence: TGTGCCAGCAGCTCCCATTCGGGGGAGGGAGCGACCTACAATGAGCAGTTCTTC. Translation gives CASSSHSGEGATYNEQFF.

The rearrangement uses TRBV14 and TRBJ2-1; D is unresolved. Looked up from germline, CDR1 is SGHDN and CDR2 is FVKESK. The CDR3 contains 16 residues. V was clipped by 3 bases and J by 4 bases, with 16 bases between them. The CDR3 loop reads CASSHPSRSAYNEQFF. CDR3 DNA: TGTGCCAGCAGCCACCCCAGTCGGAGCGCTTACAATGAGCAGTTCTTC.

The CDR3 spells CASSEMTGTEAFF. The CDR3 DNA sequence: TGTGCCAGCAGTGAAATGACGGGAACTGAAGCTTTCTTT. V is TRBV25-1 and J is TRBJ1-1; D is ambiguous. From germline, CDR1 is MGHDK and CDR2 SYGVNS. The CDR3 is made up of 13 amino acids. Trimming removed 2 bases from V and 5 bases from J, with 9 bases in between.

The rearrangement uses TRBV1 and TRBJ2-7; TRBD2, the D gene given by the table, was not confirmed from the DNA. TRBV1 constitutes a pseudogene. The CDR3 extends over 14 amino acids. The CDR3 sequence is CTSSQDPASYEQYF. As DNA, the CDR3 is TGCACCAGCAGCCAAGATCCCGCGTCCTACGAGCAGTACTTC.

V and J are TRBV6-5 and TRBJ2-3; D gene unclear. Germline V gene sequence: CDR1 MNHEY, CDR2 SVGAGI. V was trimmed by 5 bases and J by 8 bases, leaving 11 bases between them. The CDR3 runs 12 residues. The CDR3 nucleotides are TGTGCCAGCAGTGGGGAAGATGGTACGCAGTATTTT. It is translated as CASSGEDGTQYF.

The chain couples TRBV9 to TRBJ2-2, with 7 bases that match TRBD2. V gave up 7 bases and J gave up 7 bases; unmatched junction bases: 4. Germline-derived CDR1 and CDR2 are SGDLS and YYNGEE. The CDR3 loop spans 12 amino acids. CDR3 coding DNA: TGTGCCAGCCGCGGGAGTAACGGGGAGCTGTTTTTT. This codes for CASRGSNGELFF. The entire variable domain, with the rest obtained from reference TRBV9 and TRBJ2-2, is as follows: DSGVTQTPKHLITATGQRVTLRCSPRSGDLSVYWYQQSLDQGLQFLIQYYNGEERAKGNILERFSAQQFPDLHSELNLSSLELGDSALYFCASRGSNGELFFGEGSRLTVL.

V usage is TRBV6-4 and J usage is TRBJ2-3; 8 bases align to TRBD2. CDR1 is MRHNA, CDR2 SNTAGT, per germline. Losses at the gene ends were 2 bases for V and 0 bases for J; bases not matched to a gene: 1. The CDR3 contains 15 residues. CDR3 loop: CASSDGTRSTDTQYF. The CDR3 region has the DNA TGTGCCAGCAGTGACGGGACTAGAAGCACAGATACGCAGTATTTT.

This clone has more than one count but fewer than ten. J is TRBJ2-7 and V is TRBV29-1, with TRBD1 as a possible D gene (5 bases). Trimming cost V 4 bases and J 6 bases, with 13 bases left between them. This CDR3 is 12 amino acids long. Germline V lookup: CDR1 SQVTM, CDR2 ANQGSEA. CDR3: CSVVKTGGEQYF. The CDR3 coding sequence is TGCAGCGTTGTAAAAACAGGCGGCGAGCAGTACTTC.